This is a list of T cell receptor beta chains from one sample in a study of T cell responses to AZD1222 COVID-19 vaccine. Using immunoSEQ multiplex PCR, the repertoire was profiled, and TCRdb retains in-frame clones only, with some absent. Counted here are about 150,000 clones, 94% occurring once; the ten biggest clones make up over 1%. Source: peripheral blood, taken on day 0 of AZD1222 vaccination. The receptors originated from an adult in good health. The conserved cysteine and the conserved F or W are not part of the CDR3 here. The D gene is left open where the match is weak.

V	D	CDR3
TRBV24-1	TRBD1	ATSDQSGGGLTGELF
TRBV7-9	NA	ASRPGGGGSGANVLT
TRBV4-3	TRBD2	ASSQELAGGRNEQF
TRBV2	TRBD2	ASSEGSGAYNEQF
TRBV11-3	TRBD2	ASSFRTGGYNEQF
TRBV10-3	TRBD1	ATRTGGGNTGELF
TRBV4-1	TRBD2	ASSQDVIRGGGTDTQY
TRBV7-9	TRBD1	ASSRGQAGSRGNTIY
TRBV3-1/TRBV3-2	NA	ASSTSRTGTGELF
TRBV7-9	NA	ASSLPQFPTTNTGELF
TRBV9	TRBD2	ASSVGTSGNIQY
TRBV11-2	NA	ASSLSARGAYGYT
TRBV4-1	NA	ASSQGVVTNEKLF
TRBV10-3	TRBD1	AITRTGEYGYT
TRBV2	TRBD2	ASTSGGNTGELF
TRBV5-1	NA	ASSLDHTKNIQY
TRBV2	TRBD1	ASEPGQGVYTEAF
TRBV2	NA	ASSESWETQY
TRBV5-5	NA	ASSPRGQRADTQY
TRBV2	NA	ASSEAPQNEAF
TRBV9	TRBD2	ASSEGLAVVETQY
TRBV29-1	NA	SVKDRMNTEAF
TRBV5-4	NA	ASSLAHSGNTIY
TRBV18	NA	ASLGAAVGKNIQY
TRBV6-2/TRBV6-3	NA	ASSYLAQETQY
TRBV9	NA	ASSVGGGTGELF
TRBV6-1	NA	ASSAGRGSSGNTIY
TRBV7-6	NA	ASSGSGNTEAF
TRBV19	NA	ASSIPVQPNYGYT
TRBV7-9	TRBD1	ASSLWAGGTEAF
TRBV29-1	NA	SAKAGGSSADSPLH
TRBV27	NA	ASSLTGINYGYT
TRBV9	TRBD1	ASSVNRGSYNEQF
TRBV6-5	NA	ASSYSRLLDTEAF
TRBV4-1	NA	ASSQVLSEQF
TRBV7-2	NA	ASSLQGGLLGNEQF
TRBV18	NA	ASSRLKGGNEQF
TRBV25-1	NA	ASSNGQNYGYT
TRBV5-1	NA	ASQEVGHPGLNTEAF
TRBV25-1	NA	ASRGGAEAF
TRBV7-9	NA	ASSPPRGQKGYGYT
TRBV18	TRBD1	ASSPWTGDNTEAF
TRBV5-4	NA	ASSSPLGGTQY
TRBV29-1	NA	SVETGAHGNYGYT
TRBV7-6	TRBD1	ASSYLQGADEKLF
TRBV6-5	NA	ASSRGTGSQPQH
TRBV4-1	TRBD1	ASSQGTGAMSYT
TRBV30	TRBD1	AYQGGYTEAF
TRBV28	NA	ASSRRETQY
TRBV3-1/TRBV3-2	TRBD2	ASRPSGFDEQF
TRBV5-1	NA	ASSPTDPGNTIY
TRBV7-9	TRBD1	ASSLLGQGAAGELF
TRBV29-1	NA	SVRRGIANTEAF
TRBV6-6	NA	ASSYQGAGDGYT